This section outlines one T cell receptor (beta chain) sequence together with its context. The data were obtained in a study of blood T cell repertoires in COVID-19. Study in general: Samples taken during acute and convalescent COVID-19 were collected in the United States, Italy and Spain.

In the original processing: Estimation of nucleated cell counts was performed using reference gene primer amplification. Profiling relied on immunoSEQ multiplex PCR, and the TCRdb table lists in-frame clones only, not all of them. V, J and clone size are taken as reported in that table, and D and trimming were inferred from the DNA itself. The sample yields 200,000 to 300,000 clones, 80% to 90% seen once. Sequencing was done on a sample of peripheral blood. The sequence was obtained from a middle-aged man who had recovered from COVID-19.

CDR3 coding DNA: TGTGCCAGCAGAAGGGACAGTATAATAGCTAACTATGGCTACACCTTC. It yields the protein CASRRDSIIANYGYTF. This chain joins TRBV5-4 and TRBJ1-2, with 7 bases identical to TRBD1. CDR1 and CDR2 (germline): SGHNT, YYREEE (reference sequence). V lost 5 bases, J lost 0 bases, and 10 bases stayed unmatched. This CDR3 contains 16 residues.